A selection of T cell receptor beta chains follows, all from one sample in a study of cytotoxic CD8 clonotypes in ibrutinib-treated CLL. Here immunoSEQ multiplex PCR was the method, and the copy in TCRdb shows in-frame clones only, minus some. The table has fewer than 400,000 clones, roughly 67% seen once; the top ten hold roughly 6.7%. Sequences were derived from PBMCs, sampled after 36 months of ibrutinib treatment. All receptors come from a human donor with chronic lymphocytic leukemia. Both conserved end residues are trimmed from each CDR3.

CDR3: ASSMGDFTDTQY; J: TRBJ2-3; V: TRBV28
CDR3: ASRRFASPSYEQY; J: TRBJ2-7; V: TRBV19
CDR3: ASSLAAVGDTQY; J: TRBJ2-3; V: TRBV5-1
CDR3: ASSQTAGQGDTGELF; J: TRBJ2-2; V: TRBV14
CDR3: ASTRTVWRLDGYT; J: TRBJ1-2; V: TRBV19
CDR3: SVGTNQETQY; J: TRBJ2-5; V: TRBV29-1
CDR3: ASSGQGGPYEQY; J: TRBJ2-7; V: TRBV9
CDR3: ATSRDFANEKLF; J: TRBJ1-4; V: TRBV15
CDR3: ASSLMGHRTDTQY; J: TRBJ2-3; V: TRBV27
CDR3: ASSRDGTGSYEQY; J: TRBJ2-7; V: TRBV6-5
CDR3: ASSQADRSVEQY; J: TRBJ2-7; V: TRBV4-3
CDR3: ASSPRQGTYNEKLF; J: TRBJ1-4; V: TRBV7-8
CDR3: ASSEGTGGLPNYGYT; J: TRBJ1-2; V: TRBV6-1
CDR3: ASRPRGQSYEQY; J: TRBJ2-7; V: TRBV6-5
CDR3: ATRLSEVGGAH; J: TRBJ1-2; V: TRBV27
CDR3: ASSLASGQTGELF; J: TRBJ2-2; V: TRBV5-1
CDR3: ASSLSGQVGNTEAF; J: TRBJ1-1; V: TRBV28
CDR3: ASSGAQANTGELF; J: TRBJ2-2; V: TRBV10-1
CDR3: ASSGKLAETQY; J: TRBJ2-5; V: TRBV5-6
CDR3: ASSRGQSNEQF; J: TRBJ2-1; V: TRBV18
CDR3: ASSLDRGHNEQF; J: TRBJ2-1; V: TRBV13
CDR3: ASSLPDLSGANVLT; J: TRBJ2-6; V: TRBV18
CDR3: ASNAGGSPTYEQY; J: TRBJ2-7; V: TRBV9
CDR3: ASSATGGDTQY; J: TRBJ2-3; V: TRBV7-8
CDR3: ATSRDILAQETQY; J: TRBJ2-5; V: TRBV15
CDR3: ASSLELGTGAYNEQF; J: TRBJ2-1; V: TRBV7-2
CDR3: ASSQRLAGVADTQY; J: TRBJ2-3; V: TRBV7-8
CDR3: ASSLGQGGQPQH; J: TRBJ1-5; V: TRBV7-6
CDR3: SVSGQGSPGELF; J: TRBJ2-2; V: TRBV29-1
CDR3: ASSHSGGLYNEQF; J: TRBJ2-1; V: TRBV6-5
CDR3: ASSKASADYEQY; J: TRBJ2-7; V: TRBV9
CDR3: ASSIGAGDTQY; J: TRBJ2-3; V: TRBV5-6
CDR3: ASSLAGQAETQY; J: TRBJ2-5; V: TRBV5-1
CDR3: ASSPNGGRAYEQY; J: TRBJ2-7; V: TRBV6-5
CDR3: SVTGLARSGEQF; J: TRBJ2-1; V: TRBV29-1
CDR3: ASSVGGANTNEQY; J: TRBJ2-7; V: TRBV9
CDR3: ASSRDGALNTEAF; J: TRBJ1-1; V: TRBV6-5
CDR3: ASSLETGYSPLH; J: TRBJ1-6; V: TRBV11-3
CDR3: ASSRQGEYNEQF; J: TRBJ2-1; V: TRBV6-5
CDR3: ATQGRTEAF; J: TRBJ1-1; V: TRBV15
CDR3: ASSVASRGGSEAF; J: TRBJ1-1; V: TRBV9
CDR3: ASSEEGYNEQF; J: TRBJ2-1; V: TRBV25-1
CDR3: ASSELPGLAGGPRTDTQY; J: TRBJ2-3; V: TRBV10-2
CDR3: ASSYGGINQPQH; J: TRBJ1-5; V: TRBV27
CDR3: ASKGTTGVAGELF; J: TRBJ2-2; V: TRBV6-1
CDR3: AISESAFNRDNNYEQY; J: TRBJ2-7; V: TRBV10-3
CDR3: ASSPPGEGRETQY; J: TRBJ2-5; V: TRBV18
CDR3: ASSPRETQETQY; J: TRBJ2-5; V: TRBV18
CDR3: ASSPGPGESEKLF; J: TRBJ1-4; V: TRBV7-2
CDR3: ASSGVFSGANVLT; J: TRBJ2-6; V: TRBV2
CDR3: ASSRGQGADWNYGYT; J: TRBJ1-2; V: TRBV4-1
CDR3: ASSFGSQGTGELF; J: TRBJ2-2; V: TRBV11-3
CDR3: ASSHRVGNKNQPQH; J: TRBJ1-5; V: TRBV6-6
CDR3: AIRQISDIYGYT; J: TRBJ1-2; V: TRBV10-3
CDR3: SVGGGTGELF; J: TRBJ2-2; V: TRBV29-1
CDR3: ASSRDPGTEAF; J: TRBJ1-1; V: TRBV7-9
CDR3: ASSFRGAEQY; J: TRBJ2-7; V: TRBV28
CDR3: ASSLGFTGHRTYEQY; J: TRBJ2-7; V: TRBV7-2
CDR3: ASSEYGTGDTGELF; J: TRBJ2-2; V: TRBV2
CDR3: ASSEVDRSRSGELF; J: TRBJ2-2; V: TRBV2